This TCR beta chain stems from a study of T cell changes during pregnancy in multiple sclerosis. Clones were read by immunoSEQ multiplex PCR, and TCRdb kept only the in-frame ones, dropping some. The data show 93,000 or so clones, 92% seen once. This receptor was taken from a female donor with multiple sclerosis, enrolled in a pregnancy study. The material was peripheral blood, obtained after pregnancy.

CDR3 DNA: TGCGCCAGCAGTATAGGGAGACAGGGGGACACCATATATTTT. It translates to CASSIGRQGDTIYF. The genes are TRBV5-1 and TRBJ1-3; 9 nucleotides line up with TRBD1. Trimming removed 5 bases from V and 8 bases from J; junction bases left unmatched: 8. This CDR3 contains 14 residues. CDR1 is SGHRS, CDR2 YFSETQ, per germline.